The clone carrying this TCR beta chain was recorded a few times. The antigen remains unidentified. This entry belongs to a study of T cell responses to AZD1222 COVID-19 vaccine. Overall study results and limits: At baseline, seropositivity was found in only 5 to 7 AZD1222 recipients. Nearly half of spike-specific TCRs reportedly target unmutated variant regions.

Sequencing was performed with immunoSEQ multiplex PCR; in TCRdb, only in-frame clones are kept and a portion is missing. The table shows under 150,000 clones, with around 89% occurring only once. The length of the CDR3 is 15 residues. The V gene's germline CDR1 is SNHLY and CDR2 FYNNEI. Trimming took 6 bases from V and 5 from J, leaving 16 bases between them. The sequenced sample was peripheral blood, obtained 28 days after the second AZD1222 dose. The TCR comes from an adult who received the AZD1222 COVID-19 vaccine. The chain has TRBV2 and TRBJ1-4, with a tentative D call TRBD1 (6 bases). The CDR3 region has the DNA TGTGCCAGCAGGCCGCCGACAGGAATCAATGAAAAACTGTTTTTT. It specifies CASRPPTGINEKLFF.